The text below deals with one T cell receptor beta chain. Its antigen is unidentified. These data come from a study of vaccination effects on CD4 cells after COVID-19. Whole-study context: Samples collected post-vaccine were obtained a median of 72 days after the second dose.

After expansion with viral peptide pools in the ViraFEST assay, antigen-specific CD4+ T cells were sequenced. Culture proceeded for 10 days, and CD4+ T cells were then isolated. The cohort was immunized with two doses of either the BNT162b2 or mRNA-1273 vaccine. The protocol was immunoSEQ multiplex PCR, while the TCRdb copy is restricted to in-frame clones and leaves out a portion. This sample has more than 65,000 clones, with around 81% found just once. From germline, CDR1 is LNHNV and CDR2 YYDKDF (reference sequence). V lost 6 bases to trimming and J lost 2 bases, with 12 bases between them. The CDR3 runs to 14 residues.

The chain couples TRBV15 to TRBJ2-3, with D perhaps being TRBD1 or TRBD2 (5 bases each). This receptor was identified in a human donor who received a COVID-19 vaccine. The input for sequencing was CD4+ T cells from PBMCs cultured with HCoV-229E spike peptides, taken after COVID-19 vaccination. The CDR3 sequence is CATREGTYTDTQYF. The DNA for the CDR3 is TGTGCCACCAGAGAAGGGACCTACACAGATACGCAGTATTTT. Full variable domain (rest looked up from reference TRBV15 and TRBJ2-3): DAMVIQNPRYQVTQFGKPVTLSCSQTLNHNVMYWYQQKSSQAPKLLFHYYDKDFNNEADTPDNFQSRRPNTSFCFLDIRSPGLGDTAMYLCATREGTYTDTQYFGPGTRLTVL.